Listed below are T cell receptor beta chains from one sample, sequenced in a study of graft-versus-host responses after intestinal transplantation. These TCRs' antigens remain unknown. Some clones are missing from TCRdb's copy, which holds only in-frame ones; the method was immunoSEQ multiplex PCR. This sample yields about 85,000 clones, of which roughly 80% are seen a single time; 0.65% to 0.95% belongs to the top ten. Sequenced here: unstimulated CD4+ T cells sorted from spleen or lymph node cells, sampled before intestinal transplant. Every receptor here comes from a human donor who received an intestinal transplant. The CDR3 runs from the conserved cysteine through the conserved F or W. Fields, in order: V gene, D gene, clone size, J gene, CDR3 DNA, CDR3 protein. The D gene is left open where the match is weak. The size entry is marked missing in some rows and otherwise reads once, few, many or a size class.

V gene: TRBV2
D gene: TRBD1
clone size: .
J gene: TRBJ1-6
CDR3 DNA: TGTGCCAGCAGAGACCGGACAGGGGCGAGATATTCACCCCTCCACTTT
CDR3 protein: CASRDRTGARYSPLHF

V gene: TRBV9
D gene: TRBD2
clone size: .
J gene: TRBJ2-1
CDR3 DNA: TGTGCCAGCAGCGGGCGGGGGGCCCTTGGTGAGCAGTTCTTC
CDR3 protein: CASSGRGALGEQFF

V gene: TRBV5-1
D gene: TRBD2
clone size: .
J gene: TRBJ2-1
CDR3 DNA: TGCGCCAGCAGCTTGGCTGGCGGGAGCTCCTACAATGAGCAGTTCTTC
CDR3 protein: CASSLAGGSSYNEQFF

V gene: TRBV18
D gene: TRBD1
clone size: .
J gene: TRBJ2-2
CDR3 DNA: TGTGCCAGCTCAACGGGGACAGGGACGAACACCGGGGAGCTGTTTTTT
CDR3 protein: CASSTGTGTNTGELFF

V gene: TRBV30
D gene: .
clone size: few
J gene: TRBJ2-2
CDR3 DNA: TGTGCCTGGAGTGGGAACAGGGTCACCGGGGAGCTGTTTTTT
CDR3 protein: CAWSGNRVTGELFF

V gene: TRBV19
D gene: TRBD2
clone size: few
J gene: TRBJ2-2
CDR3 DNA: TGTGCCAGTAGTATTAGCGGGAGTGGTAGAGGGGAGCTGTTTTTT
CDR3 protein: CASSISGSGRGELFF

V gene: TRBV28
D gene: .
clone size: .
J gene: TRBJ1-3
CDR3 DNA: TGTGCCAGCAGTTTTGAGCAAGGAAACACCATATATTTT
CDR3 protein: CASSFEQGNTIYF

V gene: TRBV6-5
D gene: .
clone size: once
J gene: TRBJ2-1
CDR3 DNA: TGTGCCAGCAGTTACTCGGGGTTCCCGGGGGAGCAGTTCTTC
CDR3 protein: CASSYSGFPGEQFF

V gene: TRBV19
D gene: TRBD2
clone size: .
J gene: TRBJ2-3
CDR3 DNA: TGTGCCAGTAGTACCCGGGCGTCGGCGGGGGCAGATACGCAGTATTTT
CDR3 protein: CASSTRASAGADTQYF

V gene: TRBV28
D gene: TRBD2
clone size: .
J gene: TRBJ2-3
CDR3 DNA: TGTGCCAGCAGGTACCCGGGACTAGGCACAGATACGCAGTATTTT
CDR3 protein: CASRYPGLGTDTQYF

V gene: TRBV28
D gene: .
clone size: .
J gene: TRBJ2-2
CDR3 DNA: TGTGCCAGCAGTTTGACAGATACCGGGGAGCTGTTTTTT
CDR3 protein: CASSLTDTGELFF

V gene: TRBV5-1
D gene: .
clone size: .
J gene: TRBJ1-6
CDR3 DNA: TGCGCCAGCAGCTTGACAGGGTATAATTCACCCCTCCACTTT
CDR3 protein: CASSLTGYNSPLHF

V gene: TRBV7-6
D gene: TRBD1
clone size: .
J gene: TRBJ2-7
CDR3 DNA: TGTGCCAGCAGCCTAAGGGACAGCTCCTACGAGCAGTACTTC
CDR3 protein: CASSLRDSSYEQYF

V gene: TRBV9
D gene: TRBD2
clone size: .
J gene: TRBJ2-3
CDR3 DNA: TGTGCCAGCAGCGTAGATAGCGGGGGGTGGGATACGCAGTATTTT
CDR3 protein: CASSVDSGGWDTQYF

V gene: TRBV2
D gene: .
clone size: .
J gene: TRBJ2-7
CDR3 DNA: TGTGCCAGCAGTGCCCCGCAGGGCCGGGGGGAGCAGTACTTC
CDR3 protein: CASSAPQGRGEQYF

V gene: TRBV6-1
D gene: .
clone size: .
J gene: TRBJ2-5
CDR3 DNA: TGTGCCAGCAGTGCGACTAGTCATACGGAGACCCAGTACTTC
CDR3 protein: CASSATSHTETQYF

V gene: TRBV4-1
D gene: TRBD2
clone size: .
J gene: TRBJ2-5
CDR3 DNA: TGCGCCAGCGCTCTAGCGGTAGGAGAGACCCAGTACTTC
CDR3 protein: CASALAVGETQYF

V gene: TRBV2
D gene: .
clone size: .
J gene: TRBJ1-1
CDR3 DNA: TGTGCCAGCCAGGCCCCGGCGAACACTGAAGCTTTCTTT
CDR3 protein: CASQAPANTEAFF

V gene: TRBV6-1
D gene: .
clone size: many
J gene: TRBJ2-2
CDR3 DNA: TGTGCCAGCAGGGGACATGGGGTTAACACCGGGGAGCTGTTTTTT
CDR3 protein: CASRGHGVNTGELFF

V gene: TRBV2
D gene: TRBD2
clone size: once
J gene: TRBJ2-5
CDR3 DNA: TGTGCCAGCGGCCGGGGGGTCCTAAAAGAGACCCAGTACTTC
CDR3 protein: CASGRGVLKETQYF

V gene: TRBV11-2
D gene: TRBD1
clone size: .
J gene: TRBJ1-4
CDR3 DNA: TGTGCCAGCAGCTTCCGATGGGGGGGACAGGGAGGCGAAAAACTGTTTTTT
CDR3 protein: CASSFRWGGQGGEKLFF

V gene: TRBV29-1
D gene: TRBD1
clone size: once
J gene: TRBJ1-2
CDR3 DNA: TGCAGCGTTGGGTCCAGTCCCGGGACAGGGGGCGACGACTATGGCTACACCTTC
CDR3 protein: CSVGSSPGTGGDDYGYTF

V gene: TRBV4-1
D gene: .
clone size: once
J gene: TRBJ1-2
CDR3 DNA: TGCGCCAGCAGCCAAGATACCGTTGAGGTCTATGGCTACACCTTC
CDR3 protein: CASSQDTVEVYGYTF

V gene: TRBV10-2
D gene: TRBD2
clone size: .
J gene: TRBJ2-1
CDR3 DNA: TGCGCCAGCAGGGGGTTTACTTCGGTTAGCGGGAGGGAGAATGAGCAGTTCTTC
CDR3 protein: CASRGFTSVSGRENEQFF

V gene: TRBV6-1
D gene: TRBD2
clone size: .
J gene: TRBJ2-7
CDR3 DNA: TGTGCCAGCAGTGAAGGGCTAGCGGGAGTAGGATACGAGCAGTACTTC
CDR3 protein: CASSEGLAGVGYEQYF

V gene: TRBV28
D gene: TRBD1
clone size: .
J gene: TRBJ1-5
CDR3 DNA: TGTGCCAGCAGTTCAGGACAGGAGGATCAGCCCCAGCATTTT
CDR3 protein: CASSSGQEDQPQHF

V gene: TRBV27
D gene: .
clone size: few
J gene: TRBJ2-7
CDR3 DNA: TGTGCCAGCCCGCCGCGGGACGGCTGCTACGAGCAGTACTTC
CDR3 protein: CASPPRDGCYEQYF

V gene: TRBV4-2
D gene: .
clone size: .
J gene: TRBJ2-7
CDR3 DNA: TGTGCCAGCAGCAGGTTGGGCTTATCCTACGAGCAGTACTTC
CDR3 protein: CASSRLGLSYEQYF

V gene: TRBV18
D gene: TRBD2
clone size: .
J gene: TRBJ2-1
CDR3 DNA: TGTGCCAGCTCACCGGGACTAGCGGCCAACAATGAGCAGTTCTTC
CDR3 protein: CASSPGLAANNEQFF

V gene: TRBV5-1
D gene: TRBD2
clone size: .
J gene: TRBJ2-3
CDR3 DNA: TGCGCCAGCAGCTTGTACGGACTAGCGGTCAGCACAGATACGCAGTATTTT
CDR3 protein: CASSLYGLAVSTDTQYF

V gene: TRBV28
D gene: TRBD2
clone size: .
J gene: TRBJ2-1
CDR3 DNA: TGTGCCAGCAGTTTAGCGGGGGGTTCCTACAATGAGCAGTTCTTC
CDR3 protein: CASSLAGGSYNEQFF

V gene: TRBV11-2
D gene: .
clone size: .
J gene: TRBJ2-3
CDR3 DNA: TGTGCCAGCAGCCACCTCAGGGTCGATCTGTATTTT
CDR3 protein: CASSHLRVDLYF

V gene: TRBV18
D gene: TRBD1
clone size: .
J gene: TRBJ2-3
CDR3 DNA: TGTGCCAGCTCACCACGGACAGGTAAAGCCACAGATACGCAGTATTTT
CDR3 protein: CASSPRTGKATDTQYF

V gene: TRBV9
D gene: .
clone size: .
J gene: TRBJ2-3
CDR3 DNA: TGTGCCAGCAGCAAGGGAGCGACCCTGGATACGCAGTATTTT
CDR3 protein: CASSKGATLDTQYF

V gene: TRBV5-1
D gene: TRBD1
clone size: .
J gene: TRBJ1-1
CDR3 DNA: TGCGCCAGCAGCCCCTCAGGGACAGGGGGGTTCTCTGAAGCTTTCTTT
CDR3 protein: CASSPSGTGGFSEAFF

V gene: TRBV6-1
D gene: TRBD1
clone size: .
J gene: TRBJ2-6
CDR3 DNA: TGTGCCAGCAGTGGACAGGGACAGTTGGGCTCTGGGGCCAACGTCCTGACTTTC
CDR3 protein: CASSGQGQLGSGANVLTF

V gene: TRBV11-2
D gene: TRBD1
clone size: .
J gene: TRBJ2-7
CDR3 DNA: TGTGCCAGCAGCTTATACCGGGACAGCTCCTACGAGCAGTACTTC
CDR3 protein: CASSLYRDSSYEQYF

V gene: TRBV6-5
D gene: TRBD1
clone size: .
J gene: TRBJ2-7
CDR3 DNA: TGTGCCAGCAGTTACAAGGACAGGGGTACCTACGAGCAGTACTTC
CDR3 protein: CASSYKDRGTYEQYF

V gene: TRBV27
D gene: TRBD2
clone size: .
J gene: TRBJ2-3
CDR3 DNA: TGTGCCAGCACCAAACTAGCGGGAGCGTATACGCAGTATTTT
CDR3 protein: CASTKLAGAYTQYF

V gene: TRBV25-1
D gene: .
clone size: .
J gene: TRBJ2-5
CDR3 DNA: TGTGCCAGCAGTGCCTCAGGAGAGACCCAGTACTTC
CDR3 protein: CASSASGETQYF

V gene: TRBV5-1
D gene: .
clone size: few
J gene: TRBJ2-7
CDR3 DNA: TGCGCCAGCAGCTTGGCAGGGCTTAAGCTTTACGAGCAGTACTTC
CDR3 protein: CASSLAGLKLYEQYF

V gene: TRBV6-5
D gene: TRBD2
clone size: .
J gene: TRBJ2-1
CDR3 DNA: TGTGCCAGCAGCCCCGGGACTAAGAGGTACAATGAGCAGTTCTTC
CDR3 protein: CASSPGTKRYNEQFF

V gene: TRBV15
D gene: .
clone size: .
J gene: TRBJ2-2
CDR3 DNA: TGTGCCACCAGCAGCAGGGGACAACGGAACACCGGGGAGCTGTTTTTT
CDR3 protein: CATSSRGQRNTGELFF

V gene: TRBV5-1
D gene: .
clone size: once
J gene: TRBJ2-5
CDR3 DNA: TGCGCCAGCAGCTCCGGGGGTAGCGGAAGACAAGAGACCCAGTACTTC
CDR3 protein: CASSSGGSGRQETQYF

V gene: TRBV5-4
D gene: .
clone size: .
J gene: TRBJ1-6
CDR3 DNA: TGTGCCAGCAGCTTCCGATTCAGGGGTTCACCCCTCCACTTT
CDR3 protein: CASSFRFRGSPLHF

V gene: TRBV20-1
D gene: .
clone size: .
J gene: TRBJ2-3
CDR3 DNA: TGCAGTGCTAGATACGGAGATACGCAGTATTTT
CDR3 protein: CSARYGDTQYF

V gene: TRBV19
D gene: .
clone size: .
J gene: TRBJ2-3
CDR3 DNA: TGTGCCAGTAGTTCGGGGGTAGGCACAGATACGCAGTATTTT
CDR3 protein: CASSSGVGTDTQYF

V gene: TRBV4-2
D gene: .
clone size: .
J gene: TRBJ1-4
CDR3 DNA: TGTGCCAGCAGCCCCGGAGGAAGGACAGCAAATGAAAAACTGTTTTTT
CDR3 protein: CASSPGGRTANEKLFF

V gene: TRBV4-2
D gene: TRBD1
clone size: .
J gene: TRBJ2-1
CDR3 DNA: TGTGCCAGCAGCCAAGCAGGGGGCCTCTCCTACAATGAGCAGTTCTTC
CDR3 protein: CASSQAGGLSYNEQFF

V gene: TRBV21-1
D gene: .
clone size: .
J gene: TRBJ2-1
CDR3 DNA: TGTGCCAGCAGCAAAGTTGAAGGACACCTTTACAATGAGCAGTTCTTC
CDR3 protein: CASSKVEGHLYNEQFF

V gene: TRBV5-5
D gene: .
clone size: .
J gene: TRBJ2-5
CDR3 DNA: TGTGCCAGCAGCCGAACGGGACAACCAGCAGAGACCCAGTACTTC
CDR3 protein: CASSRTGQPAETQYF

V gene: TRBV4-1
D gene: .
clone size: .
J gene: TRBJ2-5
CDR3 DNA: TGCGCCAGCAGCCAAGATGCGCTCGCATCGGGCCAGTACTTC
CDR3 protein: CASSQDALASGQYF

V gene: TRBV7-9
D gene: TRBD1
clone size: .
J gene: TRBJ1-1
CDR3 DNA: TGTGCCAGCAGCGTGACAGGGAGTACTGAAGCTTTCTTT
CDR3 protein: CASSVTGSTEAFF

V gene: TRBV10-2
D gene: .
clone size: .
J gene: TRBJ2-5
CDR3 DNA: TGCGCCAGCAGTGAGTCTGGTAGCTCCGGGACCCAGTACTTC
CDR3 protein: CASSESGSSGTQYF